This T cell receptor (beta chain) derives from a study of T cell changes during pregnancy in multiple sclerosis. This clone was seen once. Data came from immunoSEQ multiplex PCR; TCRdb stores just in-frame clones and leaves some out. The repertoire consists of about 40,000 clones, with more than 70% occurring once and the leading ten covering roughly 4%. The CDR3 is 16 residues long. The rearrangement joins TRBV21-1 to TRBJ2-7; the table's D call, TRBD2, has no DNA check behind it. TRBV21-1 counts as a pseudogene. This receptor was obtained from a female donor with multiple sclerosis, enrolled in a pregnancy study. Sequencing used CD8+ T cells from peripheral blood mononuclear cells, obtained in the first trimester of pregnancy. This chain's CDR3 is CASHPRPLPDPYEQYF. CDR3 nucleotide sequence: TGTGCCAGCCACCCGAGGCCCTTACCAGACCCCTACGAGCAGTACTTC.